Presented here are 8 T cell receptor beta chains from one specimen sequenced in a study of Graves' ophthalmopathy and Graves' hyperthyroidism. Amplification from RNA transcripts yielded the TCR beta CDR3 regions. First-round RT-PCR employed HTBI primers, with a second-round multiplex PCR after it. TCRdb re-analysed the multiplex PCR reads in MiXCR, keeping a single row per CDR3 protein. The data show a few hundred thousand distinct CDR3 sequences, under 45% seen once. The sequenced sample was peripheral blood or thyroid tissue (not recorded which). All receptors come from an adult man with Graves' hyperthyroidism.

The rearrangement uses TRBV12-3 or TRBV12-4 and TRBJ2-5; D possibly corresponds to TRBD1 (5 bases). The CDR3 totals 15 residues. The V end was cut by 2 bases, the J end by 0 bases, with 10 bases between. The CDR3 spells CASSLRAGYQETQYF. In DNA form, the CDR3 reads TGTGCCAGCAGTTTAAGAGCAGGGTACCAAGAGACCCAGTACTTC.

V is TRBV20-1 and J is TRBJ1-6; TRBD1 is a possible D gene (6 bases). The V gene lost 0 bases and the J gene lost 9 bases, with 18 bases spanning the gap. Germline V gives CDR1 DFQATT, CDR2 SNEGSKA (reference sequence). The CDR3 spans 16 residues. Here the CDR3 reads CSARDISTGNSSPLHF. The CDR3 coding sequence is TGCAGTGCTAGAGATATTTCGACAGGAAATAGTTCACCCCTCCACTTT.

This rearrangement joins TRBV2 to TRBJ1-2, with a possible D match to TRBD1 (6 bases). V dropped 2 bases and J dropped 0 bases, with 13 bases sitting between them. There are 16 residues in the CDR3. The germline gives CDR1 SNHLY, CDR2 FYNNEI. The CDR3 is CASSEPRGRANYGYTF. The CDR3 DNA sequence: TGTGCCAGCAGTGAACCCAGGGGCAGAGCTAACTATGGCTACACCTTC.

About this clonotype: This likely comes from a read error, as the CDR3 has no conserved phenylalanine or tryptophan at its end. This chain uses TRBV18 with TRBJ2-2, with D uncertain. This CDR3 has 12 residues. CDR1 KGHSH and CDR2 LQKENI come from the germline V gene. Trimming removed 3 bases from V and 2 bases from J, with 1 base in between. The CDR3 DNA sequence: TGTGCCAGCTCACCTAACACCGGGGAGCTGTTTCTT. It specifies CASSPNTGELFL.

This clonotype was picked up many times. The chain recombines TRBV2 with TRBJ2-7; 7 positions agree with TRBD1. The V segment lost 7 bases and the J segment 2 bases; nucleotides outside the gene matches: 2. The CDR3 has 12 residues. Germline CDR1 reads SNHLY; CDR2 reads FYNNEI. CDR3 coding DNA: TGTGCCAGCAAGGGACAGACCTACGAGCAGTACTTC. This codes for CASKGQTYEQYF.

This clonotype was observed at least ten times. Its ends do not fully match the called genes, so a read error is possible. The chain employs TRBV7-9 and TRBJ2-2, with TRBD1 as a possible D gene (6 bases). CDR3 length: 16 amino acids. In germline, CDR1 is SEHNR, CDR2 FQNEAQ (reference sequence). The CDR3, as DNA: TGCGCCAGCAGCTTGTCCGGGACACCGAACACCGGGGAGCTGTTTTTT. This sequence encodes CASSLSGTPNTGELFF.

The chain carries TRBV29-1 and TRBJ2-5; 10 bases are shared with TRBD2. This CDR3 contains 12 residues. Germline trimming cut 8 bases from V and 4 bases from J; bases unmatched to any gene: 4. The germline V gene encodes CDR1 SQVTM and CDR2 ANQGSEA. Here the CDR3 DNA reads TGCAGCTCTAGCGGGAGAGGAGAGACCCAGTACTTC. Encoded protein: CSSSGRGETQYF.

In the case of this clonotype: At one end the junction does not follow the germline gene, possibly because of a read error. The V call is TRBV10-2, the J call TRBJ1-6; D unclear. There are 14 residues in the CDR3. CDR1 is WSHSY and CDR2 is SAAADI in the germline V gene. The CDR3 nucleotides read TGCGCCAGCAGTGTTGGGGTGGTGAATTTACCCCTCCACTTT. This sequence encodes CASSVGVVNLPLHF.